This T cell receptor beta chain was recorded in a study of blood T cell repertoires in COVID-19. Using immunoSEQ multiplex PCR, the repertoire was profiled, and TCRdb retains in-frame clones only, with some absent. Among around 190,000 clones listed, 85% to 90% were seen once. V was clipped by 6 bases and J by 4 bases; unmatched bases: 12. Germline CDR1 and CDR2: LNHDA and SQIVND (reference sequence). The CDR3 totals 17 residues. The source material was peripheral blood. This TCR derives from a woman aged 60 to 75 with acute or convalescent COVID-19. The chain has TRBV19 and TRBJ2-1; 10 bases map to TRBD1. Written as DNA, the CDR3 is TGTGCCAGTAGGAACCGCCCGGGACAGGGGAGGTACAATGAGCAGTTCTTC. Translating it yields CASRNRPGQGRYNEQFF. The variable domain in full, completed from reference TRBV19 and TRBJ2-1, reads DGGITQSPKYLFRKEGQNVTLSCEQNLNHDAMYWYRQDPGQGLRLIYYSQIVNDFQKGDIAEGYSVSREKKESFPLTVTSAQKNPTAFYLCASRNRPGQGRYNEQFFGPGTRLTVL.